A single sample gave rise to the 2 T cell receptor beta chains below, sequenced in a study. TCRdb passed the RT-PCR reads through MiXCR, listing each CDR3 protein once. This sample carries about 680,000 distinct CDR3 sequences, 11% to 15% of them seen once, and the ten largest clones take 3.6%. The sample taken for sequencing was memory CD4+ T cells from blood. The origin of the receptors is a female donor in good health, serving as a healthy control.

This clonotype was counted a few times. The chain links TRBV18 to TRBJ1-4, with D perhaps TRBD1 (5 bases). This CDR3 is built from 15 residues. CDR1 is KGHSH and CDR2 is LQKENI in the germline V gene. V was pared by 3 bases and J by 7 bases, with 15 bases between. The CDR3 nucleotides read TGTGCCAGCTCACCGCAGGGAGTCCGGAGTGAAAAACTGTTTTTT. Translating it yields CASSPQGVRSEKLFF.

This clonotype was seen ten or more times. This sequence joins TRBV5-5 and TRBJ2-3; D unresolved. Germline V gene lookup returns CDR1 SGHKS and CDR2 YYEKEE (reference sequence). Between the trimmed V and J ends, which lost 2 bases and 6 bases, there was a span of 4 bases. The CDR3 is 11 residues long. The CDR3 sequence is CASSFQDTQYF. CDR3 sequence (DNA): TGTGCCAGCAGCTTTCAGGATACGCAGTATTTT.